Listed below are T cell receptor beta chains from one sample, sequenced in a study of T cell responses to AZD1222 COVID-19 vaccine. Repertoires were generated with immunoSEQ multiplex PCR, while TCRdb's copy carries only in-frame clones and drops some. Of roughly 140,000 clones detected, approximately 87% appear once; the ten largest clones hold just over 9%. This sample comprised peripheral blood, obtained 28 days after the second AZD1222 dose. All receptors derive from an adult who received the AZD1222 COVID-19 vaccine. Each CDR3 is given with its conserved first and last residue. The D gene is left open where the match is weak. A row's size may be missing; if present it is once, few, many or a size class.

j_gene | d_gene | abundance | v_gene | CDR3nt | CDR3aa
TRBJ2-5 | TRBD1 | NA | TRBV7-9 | TGTGCCAGCAGCTTAGCTCAGGGGGCGCGACAAGAGACCCAGTACTTC | CASSLAQGARQETQYF
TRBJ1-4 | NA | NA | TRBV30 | TGTGCCTGGAGTGTATCTCGTCGAGCGACTAATGAAAAACTGTTTTTT | CAWSVSRRATNEKLFF
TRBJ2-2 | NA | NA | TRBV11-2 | TGTGCCAGCAGCTTCTCCTTGAACACCGGGGAGCTGTTTTTT | CASSFSLNTGELFF
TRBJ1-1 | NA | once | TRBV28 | TGTGCCAGCAGTTTCGGGGACCTTGCCGGTCGTGCTTTCTTT | CASSFGDLAGRAFF
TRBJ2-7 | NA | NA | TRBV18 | TGTGCCAGCTCACCATATATCCGGATAGAGGGCTACGAGCAGTACTTC | CASSPYIRIEGYEQYF
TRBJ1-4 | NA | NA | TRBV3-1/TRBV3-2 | TGTGCCAGCAGCCAGCGACTTAGCCCTTATGAAAAACTGTTTTTT | CASSQRLSPYEKLFF
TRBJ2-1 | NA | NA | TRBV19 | TGTGCCAGTAGGGCCCCGGGGGTTACCTACAATGAGCAGTTCTTC | CASRAPGVTYNEQFF
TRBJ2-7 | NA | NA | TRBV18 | TGTGCCAGCTCATTATTGCAGAGTGCAGGGCGCCCCGAGGACGAGCAGTACTTC | CASSLLQSAGRPEDEQYF
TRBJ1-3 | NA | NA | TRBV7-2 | TGTGCCAGCAGCCCAGGCGCAGACTCTGGAAACACCATATATTTT | CASSPGADSGNTIYF
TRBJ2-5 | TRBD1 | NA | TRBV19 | TGTGCCAGTAGTTGGACAGGGGGAGTGGGAGAGACCCAGTACTTC | CASSWTGGVGETQYF
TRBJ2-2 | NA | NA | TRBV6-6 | TGTGCCAGCAGGAGACTCACCGGGGAGCTGTTTTTT | CASRRLTGELFF
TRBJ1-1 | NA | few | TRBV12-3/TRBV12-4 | TGTGCCAGCAGCCGACTGCGGACAGTTGAAGCTTTCTTT | CASSRLRTVEAFF
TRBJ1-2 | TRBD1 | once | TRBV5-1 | TGCGCCAGCAGCGCCGACAGGGCAGCAAGAGGCTACACCTTC | CASSADRAARGYTF
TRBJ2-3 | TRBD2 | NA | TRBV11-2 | TGTGCCAGCAGCTCCCACCGGAGGACTAGCGGGAGACTCACAGATACGCAGTATTTT | CASSSHRRTSGRLTDTQYF
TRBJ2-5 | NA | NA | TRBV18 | TGTGCCAGCTCACCTTTAGGGCAGGAGACCCAGTACTTC | CASSPLGQETQYF
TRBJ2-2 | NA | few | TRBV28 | TGTGCCAGCAGTTTACGCTTAGAGAACACCGGGGAGCTGTTTTTT | CASSLRLENTGELFF
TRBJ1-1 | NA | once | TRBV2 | TGTGCCAGCAGGGGAAGATGGATCACCACTGAAGCTTTCTTT | CASRGRWITTEAFF
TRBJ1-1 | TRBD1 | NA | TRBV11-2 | TGTGCCAGCGGGGGGACAGTTGGTAAAGCTTTCTTT | CASGGTVGKAFF
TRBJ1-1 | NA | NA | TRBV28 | TGTGCCAGCAGGCCCCTCAGGGGGAACACTGAAGCTTTCTTT | CASRPLRGNTEAFF
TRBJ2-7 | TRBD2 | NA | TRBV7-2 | TGTGCCAGCAGCCTACAGCGGGAAAGCTCCTACGAGCAGTACTTC | CASSLQRESSYEQYF